This TCR beta chain was retrieved from a study of blood T cell repertoires in COVID-19. The overall study: Some COVID-19 samples were acute and others convalescent; all came from the United States, Italy and Spain. In each case, the material was cDNA or gDNA derived from T cells, B-cell-depleted T cells, or PBMCs.

Authors' data handling: Reference gene primers were amplified, and this amplification served to estimate nucleated cell counts. The data were produced by immunoSEQ multiplex PCR, yet TCRdb's version contains in-frame clones alone and is incomplete. V, J and clone size are taken as reported in that table, and D and trimming were inferred from the DNA itself. In the table there are over 65,000 clones, about 92% of which are singletons. This CDR3 region has 15 residues. Germline lookup yields CDR1 SGHRS and CDR2 YFSETQ. Trimming removed 4 bases from V and 4 bases from J; junction bases left unmatched: 7.

This receptor was taken from a human donor in a cohort sampled during active COVID-19. The J gene is TRBJ2-1, the V gene TRBV5-1; 8 bases are a match to TRBD2. Specimen: peripheral blood. The CDR3: CASSSLAGSYNEQFF. CDR3 nucleotides: TGCGCCAGCAGCAGTTTAGCGGGGTCATACAATGAGCAGTTCTTC. The full variable domain, in which reference TRBV5-1 and TRBJ2-1 provide the parts outside the CDR3, is KAGVTQTPRYLIKTRGQQVTLSCSPISGHRSVSWYQQTPGQGLQFLFEYFSETQRNKGNFPGRFSGRQFSNSRSEMNVSTLELGDSALYLCASSSLAGSYNEQFFGPGTRLTVL.